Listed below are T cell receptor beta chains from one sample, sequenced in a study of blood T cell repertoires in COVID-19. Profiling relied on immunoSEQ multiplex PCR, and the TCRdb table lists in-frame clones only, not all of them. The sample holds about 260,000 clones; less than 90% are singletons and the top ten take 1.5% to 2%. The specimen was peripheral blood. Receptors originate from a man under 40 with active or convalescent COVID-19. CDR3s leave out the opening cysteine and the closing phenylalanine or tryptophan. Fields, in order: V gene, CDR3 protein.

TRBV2 ASSFALAAYTDTQY
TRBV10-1 ASSATGYEQF
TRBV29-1 SVDKHTGPANTEAF
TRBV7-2 ASSFTEGTEAF
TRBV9 ASSVVETGYRGELF
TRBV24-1 ATSDGGTVTDTQY
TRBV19 ASSIFPGSEGYGYT
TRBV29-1 SVDQGPLETQY
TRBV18 ASSPGEGSPYGYT
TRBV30 AWETGRTGELF
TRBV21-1 ASSKKGGGLGYT
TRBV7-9 ASSSFSNQPQH
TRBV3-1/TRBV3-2 ASSQVGTSASTDTQY
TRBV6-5 ATNHRVQGSPLH
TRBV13 ASSLSYSLPLREQY
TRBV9 ASSVAGGASYEQY
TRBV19 ASSPSWSNTEAF
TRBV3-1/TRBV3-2 ASSQKGTGGGYT
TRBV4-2 ASSSDRGNEKLF
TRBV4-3 ASSQVVGTGIWPQH
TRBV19 ASTPRLAGGLSTDTQY
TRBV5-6 ASSLLSPAVNEKLF
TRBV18 ASSPGQDYEQY
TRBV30 ASAGGETYEQY
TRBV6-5 ASSSPGLVQPQH
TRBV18 ASSRGLAGGSRETQY
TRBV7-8 ASSPVLEF
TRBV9 ASSGPGGTDTQY
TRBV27 ASRGGQGHAEAF
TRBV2 ASIETVPNTGELF
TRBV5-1 ASSQGQGMHNEQF
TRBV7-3 ASSLGSAGTEAF
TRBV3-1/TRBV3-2 ASSQIRVGEQF
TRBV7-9 ASSRDRGIWYEQY
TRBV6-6 ASSYSEERTQY
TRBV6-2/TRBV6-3 ASSYVTGVVNTEAF
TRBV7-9 ASTNPGGPATYGYT
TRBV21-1 ASSNPLAGSNTGELF
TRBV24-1 ATSDQYQETQY
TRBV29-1 SGRQAPGTDTQY
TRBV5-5 ASSWGRGETQY
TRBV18 ASSNSGGEQY
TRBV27 ASSPGLAGETQY
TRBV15 ATRGSGWLETQY
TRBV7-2 ASSFASRGRRTEAF
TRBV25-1 ASSRTGTATEAF
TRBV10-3 ATGQGPTDTQY
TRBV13 ASSLGLTKWAGAKYEQY
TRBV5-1 ASSPDTSGEAF
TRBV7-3 ASSLAPDGELF
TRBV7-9 ASSRGDIATDSGNTIY
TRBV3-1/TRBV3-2 ASSQDAGWLNQETQY
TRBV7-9 ASSELDRPNEQY
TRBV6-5 ASRALQETQY
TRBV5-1 ASSLQELAGFYEQY
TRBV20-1 SASPRQIAYGYT